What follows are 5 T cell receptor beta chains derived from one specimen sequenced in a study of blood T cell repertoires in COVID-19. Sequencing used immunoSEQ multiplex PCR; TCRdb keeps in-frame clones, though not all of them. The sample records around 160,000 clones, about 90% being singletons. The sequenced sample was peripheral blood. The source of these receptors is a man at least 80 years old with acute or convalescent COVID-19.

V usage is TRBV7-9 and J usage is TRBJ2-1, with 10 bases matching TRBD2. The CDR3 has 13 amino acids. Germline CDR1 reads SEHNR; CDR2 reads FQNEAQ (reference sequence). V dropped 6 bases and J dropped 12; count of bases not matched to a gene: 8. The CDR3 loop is CASSSSGGSAQFF. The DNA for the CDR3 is TGTGCCAGCAGTTCTAGCGGGGGCAGTGCGCAGTTCTTC.

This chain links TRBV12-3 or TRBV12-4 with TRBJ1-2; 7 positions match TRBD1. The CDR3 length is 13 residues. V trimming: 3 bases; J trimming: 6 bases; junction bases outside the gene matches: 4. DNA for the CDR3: TGTGCCAGCAGTTTTGGACAGGCGAATGGCTACACCTTC. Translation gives CASSFGQANGYTF.

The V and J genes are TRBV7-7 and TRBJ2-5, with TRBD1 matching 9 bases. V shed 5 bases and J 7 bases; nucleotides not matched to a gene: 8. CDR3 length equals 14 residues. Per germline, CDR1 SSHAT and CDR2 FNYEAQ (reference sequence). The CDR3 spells CASSADRGRSTQYF. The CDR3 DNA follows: TGTGCCAGCAGCGCCGACAGGGGGAGGTCGACCCAGTACTTC.

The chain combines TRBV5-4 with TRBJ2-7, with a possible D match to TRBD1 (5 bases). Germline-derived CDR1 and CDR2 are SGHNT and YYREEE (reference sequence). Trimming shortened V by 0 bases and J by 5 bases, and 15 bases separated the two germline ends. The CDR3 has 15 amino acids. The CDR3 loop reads CASSLGRLKGDEQYF. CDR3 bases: TGTGCCAGCAGCTTGGGACGTCTCAAAGGGGACGAGCAGTACTTC. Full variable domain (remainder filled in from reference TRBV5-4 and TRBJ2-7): ETGVTQSPTHLIKTRGQQVTLRCSSQSGHNTVSWYQQALGQGPQFIFQYYREEENGRGNFPPRFSGLQFPNYSSELNVNALELDDSALYLCASSLGRLKGDEQYFGPGTRLTVT.

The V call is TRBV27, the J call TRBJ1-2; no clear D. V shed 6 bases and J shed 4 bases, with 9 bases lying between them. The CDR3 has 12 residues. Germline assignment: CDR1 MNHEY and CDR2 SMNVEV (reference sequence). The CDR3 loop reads CASRREGYGYTF. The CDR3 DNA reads TGTGCCAGCAGGCGGGAGGGCTATGGCTACACCTTC.